Presented here are 20 T cell receptor beta chains from one specimen sequenced in a study of T cells in women clearing cervical HPV infection. Assay used: immunoSEQ multiplex PCR; TCRdb lists only in-frame clones, some missing. The sample totals about 46,000 clones. Sequences were obtained from blood buffy coat. The receptors were gathered from a woman between 18 and 75 years old with a cervical HPV16 infection that either progressed to CIN3+ or cleared (not recorded which).

Regarding this clone: The DNA ends 3 residues before the CDR3 does, and the rest of the CDR3 is filled in from the germline J gene. The genes are TRBV29-1 and TRBJ2-7; 8 nucleotides align to TRBD1. CDR3 size: 14 residues. With V trimmed by 7 bases and J by 2 bases, 10 bases remained unmatched. Germline values: CDR1 SQVTM, CDR2 ANQGSEA. Here the CDR3 reads CSASPGTGAYEQYF. CDR3 DNA, as far as it was read: TGCAGCGCCAGCCCCGGGACAGGAGCCTACGAG.

Remarks on this clone: The read comes to an end 3 residues before the CDR3 does, leaving the germline J gene to fill in the end. This chain joins TRBV10-3 and TRBJ2-7; TRBD2 matches 10 bases. Germline trimming cut 2 bases from V and 0 bases from J; bases unmatched to any gene: 4. The CDR3 spans 16 residues. Germline loops: CDR1 ENHRY, CDR2 SYGVKD. CDR3 DNA (partial): TGTGCCATCAGTGAGCCCGCTAGCGGGAGCTCCTACGAG. Residues: CAISEPASGSSYE. The full CDR3 reads CAISEPASGSSYEQYF.

Comment on this clone: Sequencing ends 3 residues short of the CDR3 end; the germline J gene provides the rest. V and J are TRBV30 and TRBJ2-7; 7 bases agree with TRBD1. The germline gives CDR1 GTSNPN, CDR2 SVGIG (reference sequence). The CDR3 loop spans 13 amino acids. The V gene end was trimmed by 5 bases and the J gene end by 6 bases; junction bases not matched to a gene: 10. The CDR3 bases that were read are TGTGCCTGGGGGACAGAGCGCGGCTCCGAG. It is translated as CAWGTERGSE. The CDR3 reads in full as CAWGTERGSEQYF.

Note on this clone: The junction departs from germline at one end; a sequencing error may be responsible. The read halts 3 residues ahead of the CDR3 end, with the missing end drawn from the germline J gene. Other DNA sequences in the sample encode the same CDR3. V usage is TRBV18 and J usage is TRBJ1-3, with TRBD1 as a possible D gene (6 bases). This CDR3 has 15 amino acids. The germline V gene encodes CDR1 KGHSH and CDR2 LQKENI. The sequenced part of the CDR3 DNA is TGTGCCAGCTCACCACCATCAGGGGAAGGAAACACG. Amino acid sequence: CASSPPSGEGNT. In full, the CDR3 is CASSPPSGEGNTIYF.

Remarks on this clone: Read sequence stops 3 residues before the CDR3 end, and the germline J gene provides the missing end. The rearrangement links TRBV18 to TRBJ1-1; TRBD1 is a possible D gene (6 bases). Germline V gene data show CDR1 as KGHSH and CDR2 as LQKENI. The CDR3 has 16 residues. V gave up 0 bases and J gave up 4 bases, with 15 bases separating them. The sequenced CDR3 bases are TGTGCCAGCTCACCACCCGAGGGGCAGGGGCCCACTGAA. Translating gives CASSPPEGQGPTE. The whole CDR3 sequence reads CASSPPEGQGPTEAFF.

About this clone itself: Sequencing ends 3 residues short of the CDR3 end; the germline J gene provides the rest. The chain has TRBV18 and TRBJ1-1, with D perhaps TRBD1 (5 bases). Germline V gene sequence: CDR1 KGHSH, CDR2 LQKENI. The CDR3 sequence is 17 residues long. Trimming stripped 0 bases from V and 0 bases from J, with 14 bases between. The CDR3 reads CASSPPQALGMNTEAFF. The sequenced CDR3 bases are TGTGCCAGCTCACCACCACAGGCATTAGGTATGAACACTGAA. Variable domain in full (rest from reference TRBV18 and TRBJ1-1): NAGVMQNPRHLVRRRGQEARLRCSPMKGHSHVYWYRQLPEEGLKFMVYLQKENIIDESGMPKERFSAEFPKEGPSILRIQQVVRGDSAAYFCASSPPQALGMNTEAFFGQGTRLTVV.

As for this clone: The CDR3 end falls 3 residues outside the read, so it is completed with the germline J gene. This sequence joins TRBV5-6 and TRBJ2-5; 11 bases are shared with TRBD2. Losses at the gene ends were 2 bases for V and 4 bases for J; bases not matched to a gene: 1. The CDR3 length is 14 residues. Germline V lookup: CDR1 SGHDT, CDR2 YYEEEE. The sequenced part of the CDR3 DNA is TGTGCCAGCAGCTTAGGACTAGCGGGAGAGACC. Its translation: CASSLGLAGET. The complete CDR3 reads CASSLGLAGETQYF.

A word on this clone: The CDR3 goes on 3 residues after the read ends, and that part is filled in from the germline J gene. V is TRBV20-1 and J is TRBJ2-7; D gene unclear. Trimming took 4 bases from V and 3 from J, leaving 7 bases between them. Looked up from germline, CDR1 is DFQATT and CDR2 is SNEGSKA (reference sequence). CDR3 length equals 11 residues. The DNA read from the CDR3 is TGCAGTGCTATTAGTGACTACGAG. Residues: CSAISDYE. The full CDR3 reads CSAISDYEQYF.

To note about this clone: The CDR3 end is not reached by the read, which stops 3 residues before it; the germline J gene fills it in. This chain uses TRBV5-1 with TRBJ2-7; 9 bases are a match to TRBD2. The V gene end was trimmed by 5 bases and the J gene end by 6 bases; junction bases not matched to a gene: 12. The CDR3 loop spans 15 amino acids. CDR1 and CDR2 (germline): SGHRS, YFSETQ. The CDR3 here is CASSPSGKGPLEQYF. The covered CDR3 bases are TGCGCCAGCAGTCCTAGCGGGAAAGGACCCCTCGAG.

On this clone: The read stops 3 residues short of the end of the CDR3; the missing end is completed from the germline J gene. The rearrangement uses TRBV7-6 and TRBJ2-6, with D hard to call. V was shortened by 5 bases and J by 3 bases, with 8 bases between the two germline ends. The CDR3 is 14 amino acids. Germline assignment: CDR1 SGHVS and CDR2 FNYEAQ. CDR3 DNA, as far as it was read: TGTGCCAGCAGCGAGGTTGTTGGGGCCAACGTC. Its protein is CASSEVVGANV. In full, the CDR3 is CASSEVVGANVLTF. Full variable domain (outside the CDR3, taken from reference TRBV7-6 and TRBJ2-6): GAGVSQSPRYKVTKRGQDVALRCDPISGHVSLYWYRQALGQGPEFLTYFNYEAQQDKSGLPNDRFSAERPEGSISTLTIQRTEQRDSAMYRCASSEVVGANVLTFGAGSRLTVL.

About this clone: The read halts 3 residues ahead of the CDR3 end, with the missing end drawn from the germline J gene. The chain links TRBV11-3 to TRBJ2-3; possibly TRBD2 for D (5 bases). This CDR3 comprises 15 residues. Trimming took 5 bases from V and 6 from J, leaving 18 bases between them. CDR1 and CDR2 (germline): SGHNT, YENEEA. Partial CDR3 DNA: TGTGCCAGCAGCGAAGGTGGGGAGATAGCGGATACG. Encoded protein: CASSEGGEIADT. From start to end, the CDR3 is CASSEGGEIADTQYF.

As concerns this clone: The read ends 3 residues shy of where the CDR3 ends; the end is completed using the germline J gene. The gene calls are TRBV7-9 and TRBJ2-2; 10 positions match TRBD1. CDR3 length: 15 amino acids. Germline V CDR1 and CDR2: SEHNR, FQNEAQ (reference sequence). CDR3 bases read: TGTGCCAGCAGCGGACCAGACAGGGGGCGGGAAAAG. Translation gives CASSGPDRGREK. The CDR3 reads in full as CASSGPDRGREKLFF.

With regard to this clone: Read coverage stops 3 residues before the CDR3 terminus; the germline J gene supplies the remainder. This chain links TRBV5-4 with TRBJ2-1, with D perhaps TRBD1 (5 bases). CDR1 and CDR2 from the germline V gene are SGHNT and YYREEE (reference sequence). The CDR3 runs 14 residues. V lost 1 base and J lost 6, with 11 bases in between. CDR3 loop: CASSLLTVFNEQFF. Incomplete CDR3 DNA: TGTGCCAGCAGCTTGTTGACAGTCTTCAATGAG.

With regard to this clone: Read sequence stops 3 residues before the CDR3 end, and the germline J gene provides the missing end. V gene TRBV20-1 combines with J gene TRBJ1-5; tentative D call: TRBD1 (6 bases). Germline V CDR1 and CDR2: DFQATT, SNEGSKA (reference sequence). Between the trimmed V and J ends, which lost 6 bases and 6 bases, there was a span of 18 bases. This CDR3 is 14 amino acids long. CDR3 DNA, as far as it was read: TGCAGTGCAAAAACCGGGACATCGGGTCAGCCC. Its protein is CSAKTGTSGQP. The whole CDR3 sequence is CSAKTGTSGQPQHF.

Concerning this clone itself: Read sequence stops 3 residues before the CDR3 end, and the germline J gene provides the missing end. The V call is TRBV2, the J call TRBJ1-1; D may be TRBD1 (5 bases). V was clipped by 8 bases and J by 0 bases, with 13 bases between them. Per the germline V gene, CDR1 is SNHLY and CDR2 is FYNNEI. The length of the CDR3 is 14 residues. CDR3: CASGRGGMNTEAFF. Partial CDR3 DNA: TGTGCCAGCGGGAGGGGAGGAATGAACACTGAA.

The sequenced part of the CDR3 DNA is TGTGCCAGCAGCCTCGACAGGGCCACCGGGGAG. The encoded protein is CASSLDRATGE. The complete CDR3 protein is CASSLDRATGELFF. This chain joins TRBV7-6 and TRBJ2-2; TRBD1 agrees at 7 bases. The read halts 3 residues ahead of the CDR3 end, with the missing end drawn from the germline J gene. CDR1 and CDR2 from the germline V gene are SGHVS and FNYEAQ. V lost 5 bases and J lost 4; bases outside the gene matches: 4. The CDR3 has 14 residues.

Comments on this clone: The read ends 3 residues before the CDR3 terminus; that terminus is restored from the germline J gene. This sequence joins TRBV7-6 and TRBJ1-2; no definite D call. Germline V CDR1 and CDR2: SGHVS, FNYEAQ. The germline V and J ends were trimmed by 0 bases and 2 bases, with 7 bases remaining between them. There are 14 residues in the CDR3. CDR3 DNA, as far as it was read: TGTGCCAGCAGCTTAGCCCCCCTAAACTATGGC. It codes for CASSLAPLNYG. Given in full, the CDR3 is CASSLAPLNYGYTF.

About this clone itself: The DNA ends 3 residues before the CDR3 does, and the rest of the CDR3 is filled in from the germline J gene. The chain uses TRBV6-1 and TRBJ2-2; TRBD2 matches at 11 bases. The junction had 4 bases not matched to a gene; V was cut back by 0 bases and J by 4 bases. Germline V gene sequence: CDR1 MNHNS, CDR2 SASEGT. The CDR3 runs 17 residues. The CDR3 loop is CASSEASLAGVTGELFF. The CDR3 bases that were read are TGTGCCAGCAGTGAAGCATCACTAGCGGGGGTCACCGGGGAG.

Turning to this clone: The read ends 3 residues early relative to the CDR3; the germline J gene fills the gap. V gene TRBV19 combines with J gene TRBJ1-5, with 9 bases identical to TRBD1. J gave up 4 bases and V 4 bases, and 2 bases lay outside the gene matches. The CDR3 is 14 amino acids. Looked up from germline, CDR1 is LNHDA and CDR2 is SQIVND (reference sequence). CDR3 DNA (partial): TGTGCCAGTAGTAGACAGGGGGGGAATCAGCCC. Translation: CASSRQGGNQP. The complete CDR3 sequence is CASSRQGGNQPQHF.

Remarks on this clone: From the germline J gene comes the end of the CDR3, since the read stops 3 residues before it. The chain combines TRBV5-1 with TRBJ2-1, with D perhaps TRBD1 (6 bases). Deletions cut 5 bases from V and 8 bases from J, with 14 bases between. The germline CDR1 and CDR2 sequences are SGHRS and YFSETQ. This CDR3 spans 13 amino acids. CDR3 sequence reads: CASRGPGVDEQFF. CDR3 bases read: TGCGCCAGCAGGGGACCAGGGGTCGATGAG.